These T cell receptor beta chains were read from a single sample in a study of vaccination and CD4 T cells after COVID-19. These TCRs are of unknown antigen specificity. From the PCR reads, TCRdb called clonotypes with MiXCR, one entry per CDR3 protein. Of approximately 7,500 distinct CDR3 sequences in the sample, around 31% were seen once. The sequencing input was CD4+ T cells from blood, cultured in vitro. Receptors were obtained from a human donor in good health. Each CDR3 is given with its conserved first and last residue. D genes are given only for firm matches. Some rows have no size entry. The others give once, few or many, or a class for an expanded clone.

CDR3 protein	CDR3 DNA	V gene	J gene	clone size	D gene
CSARDISNQPQHF	TGCAGTGCTAGAGATATCAGCAATCAGCCCCAGCATTTT	TRBV20-1	TRBJ1-5	.	.
CASSVGLLDYYGYTF	TGTGCCAGCAGTGTTGGTTTGCTGGACTACTATGGCTACACCTTC	TRBV2	TRBJ1-2	few	.
CASSPQGALNTEAFF	TGTGCCAGCAGCCCACAGGGGGCATTGAACACTGAAGCTTTCTTT	TRBV3-1	TRBJ1-1	few	TRBD1
CSARDRRGSTEAFF	TGCAGTGCTAGAGATAGGAGGGGGTCCACTGAAGCTTTCTTT	TRBV20-1	TRBJ1-1	.	.
CSAREAEAFF	TGCAGTGCTAGAGAGGCTGAAGCTTTCTTT	TRBV20-1	TRBJ1-1	.	.
CASSLTVLWFF	TGTGCCAGCAGCTTAACGGTACTTTGGTTCTTC	TRBV7-6	TRBJ2-1	.	.
CASSFSLAGDGETQYF	TGCGCCAGCAGCTTTTCCCTAGCGGGGGATGGGGAGACCCAGTACTTC	TRBV5-1	TRBJ2-5	.	TRBD2
CSALAGLQETQYF	TGCAGTGCTCTAGCGGGGCTCCAAGAGACCCAGTACTTC	TRBV20-1	TRBJ2-5	.	TRBD2
CSASPGQGVGIQHF	TGCAGTGCTAGCCCGGGACAAGGCGTGGGGATCCAGCATTTT	TRBV20-1	TRBJ1-5	.	.
CASRTKGSSYNSPLHF	TGTGCCAGCAGGACTAAGGGGAGCTCCTATAATTCACCCCTCCACTTT	TRBV27	TRBJ1-6	.	.
CASSQGQGISEAFF	TGTGCCAGCAGCCAAGGACAGGGGATATCTGAAGCTTTCTTT	TRBV7-6	TRBJ1-1	few	TRBD1
CAWSVRGEAFF	TGTGCCTGGAGTGTACGCGGAGAAGCTTTCTTT	TRBV30	TRBJ1-1	few	.
CASNSLQGNSPLHF	TGTGCCAGCAACTCGCTCCAGGGGAATTCACCCCTCCACTTT	TRBV25-1	TRBJ1-6	few	.
CASKLEGAGTDTQYF	TGTGCCAGCAAATTAGAGGGGGCCGGAACAGATACGCAGTATTTT	TRBV2	TRBJ2-3	.	TRBD1
CASSLAGWDGYTF	TGCGCCAGCAGCTTGGCCGGATGGGATGGCTACACCTTC	TRBV5-1	TRBJ1-2	medium-sized	.
CASRSDKNEQYF	TGTGCCAGCAGGTCCGACAAGAACGAGCAGTACTTC	TRBV2	TRBJ2-7	.	.
CASSLAGGVHEQYF	TGTGCCAGCAGCTTAGCAGGGGGCGTACACGAGCAGTACTTC	TRBV7-8	TRBJ2-7	.	TRBD1
CASSPLGDTEAFF	TGTGCCAGCTCACCATTAGGGGACACTGAAGCTTTCTTT	TRBV18	TRBJ1-1	.	.
CASSLLTQDYGYTF	TGCGCCAGCAGCTTGCTCACACAGGACTATGGCTACACCTTC	TRBV5-1	TRBJ1-2	.	.
CASSPLTRENNQPQHF	TGTGCCAGCAGCCCCCTGACCCGAGAAAATAATCAGCCCCAGCATTTT	TRBV21-1	TRBJ1-5	.	.
CSARDPRGPETQYF	TGCAGTGCTAGAGATCCCAGGGGGCCGGAGACCCAGTACTTC	TRBV20-1	TRBJ2-5	few	TRBD1
CAWSVGGNQPQHF	TGTGCCTGGAGTGTAGGAGGGAATCAGCCCCAGCATTTT	TRBV30	TRBJ1-5	.	.
CASSQEGNSNQPQHF	TGCGCCAGCAGCCAGGAGGGGAATAGCAATCAGCCCCAGCATTTT	TRBV4-1	TRBJ1-5	.	.
CASSLMTAGSSPLHF	TGTGCCAGCAGTTTAATGACAGCGGGAAGTTCACCCCTCCACTTT	TRBV27	TRBJ1-6	few	.
CASSRDWGETQYF	TGCGCCAGCAGCCGGGACTGGGGGGAGACCCAGTACTTC	TRBV5-1	TRBJ2-5	.	.
CASSEWTPNSPLHF	TGTGCCAGCAGTGAATGGACACCTAATTCACCCCTCCACTTT	TRBV6-1	TRBJ1-6	.	.
CASSGRTEAFF	TGTGCCAGCAGTGGACGGACAGAAGCTTTCTTT	TRBV2	TRBJ1-1	few	.
CAISVDTSYGYTF	TGTGCCATCAGTGTAGACACAAGCTATGGCTACACCTTC	TRBV10-3	TRBJ1-2	few	.
CASSGWGEAFF	TGTGCCAGCAGTGGCTGGGGGGAAGCTTTCTTT	TRBV12-3/TRBV12-4	TRBJ1-1	few	.
CAWSLPGTQYF	TGTGCCTGGAGTCTGCCGGGTACGCAGTATTTT	TRBV30	TRBJ2-3	.	.
CSARGGVLDTEAFF	TGCAGTGCTAGAGGAGGGGTATTGGACACTGAAGCTTTCTTT	TRBV20-1	TRBJ1-1	once	.
CASSWTDTNQPQHF	TGTGCCAGCAGTTGGACAGATACCAATCAGCCCCAGCATTTT	TRBV2	TRBJ1-5	.	.
CASRRDSLMNTEAFF	TGTGCCAGCAGGCGGGACTCACTTATGAACACTGAAGCTTTCTTT	TRBV3-1	TRBJ1-1	.	.
CASSLSTGGQETQYF	TGTGCCAGCAGCTTATCGACTGGAGGGCAAGAGACCCAGTACTTC	TRBV11-2	TRBJ2-5	.	.
CASSSYPPSQQYGYTF	TGTGCCAGCAGCTCATATCCCCCCTCCCAGCAGTATGGCTACACCTTC	TRBV7-2	TRBJ1-2	medium-sized	.
CASSTGRSEAFF	TGCGCCAGCAGTACAGGGAGATCCGAAGCTTTCTTT	TRBV10-1	TRBJ1-1	few	.
CATSRGEANYGYTF	TGTGCCACCAGCAGAGGAGAAGCTAACTATGGCTACACCTTC	TRBV15	TRBJ1-2	few	.
CASSSTDVAAAYEQYF	TGTGCCAGCAGCTCCACCGACGTGGCCGCGGCCTACGAGCAGTACTTC	TRBV11-2	TRBJ2-7	.	.
CASSTYERTGELFF	TGTGCCAGCAGCACGTACGAAAGGACCGGGGAGCTGTTTTTT	TRBV7-2	TRBJ2-2	large	.
CASSEETGRQPQHF	TGTGCCAGCAGTGAAGAAACGGGGCGTCAGCCCCAGCATTTT	TRBV2	TRBJ1-5	.	.